Presented here are 25 T cell receptor beta chains from one specimen sequenced in a study of control samples from healthy donors and cancer patients. Assay: immunoSEQ multiplex PCR; the TCRdb copy retains only in-frame clones and omits some. This table holds tens of thousands of clones, over 80% found once. The sample was blood. The receptors shown here come from a man aged 55-75 years in good health.

This clone has a handful of counts. This chain joins TRBV19 and TRBJ1-5, with a possible D match to TRBD1 (6 bases). The CDR3 extends over 15 amino acids. V was trimmed by 5 bases and J by 3 bases, leaving 14 bases between them. Germline V gene sequence: CDR1 LNHDA, CDR2 SQIVND (reference sequence). The DNA of the CDR3 is TGTGCCAGTAGTCGTCGGGGGGCGAACAATCAGCCCCAGCATTTT. Amino acids: CASSRRGANNQPQHF.

The chain recombines TRBV9 with TRBJ2-5; D may correspond to TRBD1 or TRBD2 (6 bases each). Germline V gene lookup returns CDR1 SGDLS and CDR2 YYNGEE. Between the trimmed V and J ends, which lost 0 bases and 5 bases, there was a span of 14 bases. The CDR3 has 15 residues. CDR3 sequence (DNA): TGTGCCAGCAGCGTAGGAACGGGGGCTGGGGAGACCCAGTACTTC. Its protein is CASSVGTGAGETQYF.

V usage is TRBV5-5 and J usage is TRBJ2-7; 8 nucleotides match TRBD1. The CDR3 is made up of 16 amino acids. Germline CDR1 is SGHKS and CDR2 is YYEKEE (reference sequence). Trimming removed 4 bases from V and 1 base from J; junction bases left unmatched: 10. The CDR3 loop is CASSPSRDRSSYEQYF. The CDR3 region has the DNA TGTGCCAGCAGCCCGTCCCGGGACAGGTCATCCTACGAGCAGTACTTC.

The genes are TRBV7-9 and TRBJ2-1; either TRBD1 or TRBD2 may supply D (5 bases each). The ends were cut back, 3 bases at V and 3 bases at J, with 15 bases in the middle. Germline CDR1 and CDR2: SEHNR and FQNEAQ (reference sequence). This CDR3 contains 16 residues. This CDR3 is CASSFPSTEGYNEQFF. CDR3 coding DNA: TGTGCCAGCAGCTTTCCGTCGACAGAGGGCTACAATGAGCAGTTCTTC. The variable domain in full, completed from reference TRBV7-9 and TRBJ2-1, reads DTGVSQNPRHKITKRGQNVTFRCDPISEHNRLYWYRQTLGQGPEFLTYFQNEAQLEKSRLLSDRFSAERPKGSFSTLEIQRTEQGDSAMYLCASSFPSTEGYNEQFFGPGTRLTVL.

The gene calls are TRBV19 and TRBJ2-7; TRBD2 agrees at 9 bases. The germline V gene has CDR1 LNHDA and CDR2 SQIVND (reference sequence). The CDR3 covers 15 residues. V lost 4 bases, J lost 4 bases, and 8 bases stayed unmatched. CDR3 in amino acids: CASSNVAGVGYEQYF. The CDR3 region has the DNA TGTGCCAGTAGTAACGTAGCGGGAGTAGGATACGAGCAGTACTTC.

This clone was observed a single time. The chain joins TRBV5-8 to TRBJ2-6; D is uncertain. V gave up 4 bases and J gave up 4 bases, with 12 bases separating them. The CDR3 runs to 15 residues. CDR1 and CDR2 from the germline V gene are SGHTS and YDEGEE. This CDR3 reads CASSPITRGANVLTF. DNA of the CDR3: TGTGCCAGCAGCCCAATTACGAGAGGGGCCAACGTCCTGACTTTC.

The chain recombines TRBV18 with TRBJ1-4; 7 bases match TRBD1. V was clipped by 3 bases and J by 3 bases; unmatched bases: 1. CDR1 is KGHSH and CDR2 is LQKENI in the germline V gene. The CDR3 contains 14 residues. In DNA, the CDR3 is TGTGCCAGCTCACCCCAGGGGGCTAATGAAAAACTGTTTTTT. As protein: CASSPQGANEKLFF.

The chain links TRBV28 to TRBJ2-7, with D possibly TRBD1 on 5 matching bases. Germline V gene sequence: CDR1 MDHEN, CDR2 SYDVKM. Between the trimmed V and J ends, which lost 4 bases and 2 bases, there was a span of 9 bases. CDR3 length equals 13 residues. The CDR3 region is CASSSGHPYEQYF. CDR3 nucleotide sequence: TGTGCCAGCAGTTCTGGACACCCCTACGAGCAGTACTTC. The whole variable domain, filled in from reference TRBV28 and TRBJ2-7, reads DVKVTQSSRYLVKRTGEKVFLECVQDMDHENMFWYRQDPGLGLRLIYFSYDVKMKEKGDIPEGYSVSREKKERFSLILESASTNQTSMYLCASSSGHPYEQYFGPGTRLTVT.

The CDR3: CASSEEADYGYTF. As DNA, the CDR3 is TGTGCCAGCAGTGAAGAGGCGGACTATGGCTACACCTTC. This chain joins TRBV2 and TRBJ1-2; D gene unclear. The V end was cut by 1 base, the J end by 3 bases, with 6 bases between. CDR1 is SNHLY, CDR2 FYNNEI, per germline. This CDR3 contains 13 residues.

This chain uses TRBV28 with TRBJ1-1; 11 bases align to TRBD1. From germline, CDR1 is MDHEN and CDR2 SYDVKM. The V and J ends lost 4 bases and 6 bases, in that order; junction bases with no gene match: 10. There are 16 residues in the CDR3. The DNA for the CDR3 is TGTGCCAGCAGTTCGCCCGGACAGGGGGCTCGGTCTGAAGCTTTCTTT. Residues: CASSSPGQGARSEAFF.

The table lists this clone with a few counts. V and J are TRBV4-2 and TRBJ2-7, with TRBD2 identical over 13 bases. Germline CDR1 reads LGHNA; CDR2 reads YNFKEQ. The CDR3 has 16 residues. V lost 3 bases and J lost 3; bases outside the gene matches: 5. This CDR3 reads CASSHPGLAGNYEQYF. The CDR3 nucleotides read TGTGCCAGCAGCCATCCGGGACTAGCGGGGAACTACGAGCAGTACTTC.

Only a few counts were recorded for this clone. The genes are TRBV28 and TRBJ1-2, with 7 bases identical to TRBD1. The CDR3 extends over 14 amino acids. Germline CDR1 and CDR2: MDHEN and SYDVKM. J was trimmed by 8 bases and V by 5 bases; bases with no gene match: 11. The CDR3 region has the DNA TGTGCCAGCAGTAAAGGGGGCTCTACGGGGGGCTACACCTTC. Protein: CASSKGGSTGGYTF.

J is TRBJ1-4 and V is TRBV5-1; a weak D match, TRBD1 (6 bases). The V end lost 0 bases, the J end lost 8 bases, and 14 bases lay between the germline ends. The CDR3 is made up of 15 amino acids. The germline CDR1 and CDR2 sequences are SGHRS and YFSETQ. The CDR3 region is CASSLDPGVSEKLFF. The CDR3 DNA reads TGCGCCAGCAGCTTGGATCCAGGGGTGTCCGAAAAACTGTTTTTT.

V is TRBV5-6 and J is TRBJ2-7; 9 nucleotides agree with TRBD1. V lost 1 base and J lost 5; bases outside the gene matches: 4. Looked up from germline, CDR1 is SGHDT and CDR2 is YYEEEE. The CDR3 extends over 14 amino acids. The CDR3: CASSLWDREHEQYF. The DNA of the CDR3 is TGTGCCAGCAGCTTGTGGGACAGGGAACACGAGCAGTACTTC.

This chain joins TRBV2 and TRBJ1-2; a weak D match, TRBD1 (6 bases). Trimming removed 1 base from V and 2 bases from J, with 11 bases in between. This CDR3 contains 15 residues. Germline V gene data show CDR1 as SNHLY and CDR2 as FYNNEI. The CDR3 DNA is TGTGCCAGCAGTGAAGTGGCCAGGGGAAACTATGGCTACACCTTC. Its protein is CASSEVARGNYGYTF.

The CDR3 here is CASSVPDTTRTDTQYF. The DNA for the CDR3 is TGTGCCAGCAGTGTTCCGGATACTACTCGCACAGATACGCAGTATTTT. J is TRBJ2-3 and V is TRBV6-1; no reliable D call. The length of the CDR3 is 16 residues. Trimming left V 4 bases short and J 1 base short, with 15 bases between. CDR1 MNHNS and CDR2 SASEGT come from the germline V gene.

This clone showed up just once. V usage is TRBV25-1 and J usage is TRBJ1-4, with a weak D call TRBD1 (5 bases). Germline V gene data show CDR1 as MGHDK and CDR2 as SYGVNS. This CDR3 is built from 16 residues. V was trimmed by 6 bases and J by 0 bases, leaving 14 bases between them. The CDR3 nucleotides are TGTGCCAGCAGAGCCGGGACCTCCGCAACTAATGAAAAACTGTTTTTT. This codes for CASRAGTSATNEKLFF.

The chain recombines TRBV28 with TRBJ1-5; D possibly corresponds to TRBD1 (5 bases). The germline V gene encodes CDR1 MDHEN and CDR2 SYDVKM. This CDR3 has 17 amino acids. V was shortened by 4 bases and J by 0 bases, with 16 bases between the two germline ends. The CDR3 DNA follows: TGTGCCAGCAGTTACCGGTTAAGGGGTGGTAGCAATCAGCCCCAGCATTTT. Translation gives CASSYRLRGGSNQPQHF.

This clone was seen more than once but under ten times. The chain joins TRBV24-1 to TRBJ2-1; TRBD1 matches 8 bases. CDR1 is KGHDR and CDR2 is SFDVKD in the germline V gene. The CDR3 extends over 15 amino acids. V gave up 9 bases and J gave up 6 bases; unmatched junction bases: 12. The CDR3 DNA reads TGTGCCACCGGAACCGGGCAGGGGGCGTTCAATGAGCAGTTCTTC. Translation gives CATGTGQGAFNEQFF.

A remark on this clone: Its ends do not fully match the called genes, so a read error is possible. The V gene is TRBV18, the J gene TRBJ1-2; TRBD1 matches 8 bases. The CDR3 has 14 residues. Germline V gives CDR1 KGHSH, CDR2 LQKENI. CDR3 sequence reads: CTSSEQGENYGYTF. The CDR3, as DNA: TGTACCAGCTCAGAACAGGGGGAGAACTATGGCTACACCTTC.

The chain links TRBV4-3 to TRBJ2-3; 12 bases align to TRBD2. Losses at the gene ends were 2 bases for V and 4 bases for J; bases not matched to a gene: 10. This CDR3 contains 18 residues. Germline V gene data show CDR1 as LGHNA and CDR2 as YSLEER. The CDR3 DNA is TGCGCCAGCAGCCAAATGGGCGTGTCTAGCGGGGGGGCAGATACGCAGTATTTT. Protein: CASSQMGVSSGGADTQYF.

This chain links TRBV18 with TRBJ2-7; 7 nucleotides align to TRBD1. Germline trimming cut 5 bases from V and 1 base from J; bases unmatched to any gene: 8. The germline V gene encodes CDR1 KGHSH and CDR2 LQKENI. There are 15 residues in the CDR3. The DNA of the CDR3 is TGTGCCAGCTCAGTGACAGGGATGGGATCCTACGAGCAGTACTTC. Protein: CASSVTGMGSYEQYF.

The rearrangement joins TRBV3-1 (or the pseudogene TRBV3-2) to TRBJ2-1, with a tentative D call TRBD1 (6 bases). V lost 1 base and J lost 4, with 14 bases in between. CDR1 is LGHDT, CDR2 YNNKEL, per germline (reference sequence). This CDR3 is built from 16 residues. CDR3 amino acids: CASSQANRAGYNEQFF. The CDR3, as DNA: TGTGCCAGCAGCCAAGCTAACAGGGCGGGTTACAATGAGCAGTTCTTC.

V and J are TRBV24-1 and TRBJ2-1; D gene unclear. CDR3 length: 17 amino acids. The germline V and J ends were trimmed by 4 bases and 4 bases, with 19 bases remaining between them. CDR1 KGHDR and CDR2 SFDVKD come from the germline V gene. The chain's CDR3 is CATSDPTTQTSYNEQFF. CDR3 DNA sequence: TGTGCCACCAGTGACCCTACCACCCAAACTTCGTACAATGAGCAGTTCTTC.

The chain recombines TRBV5-1 with TRBJ1-2; D is unresolved. The CDR3 contains 14 residues. Trimming removed 4 bases from V and 2 bases from J, with 12 bases in between. From germline, CDR1 is SGHRS and CDR2 YFSETQ. CDR3 sequence: CASSETTENYGYTF. CDR3 nucleotides: TGCGCCAGCAGCGAGACCACAGAGAACTATGGCTACACCTTC.